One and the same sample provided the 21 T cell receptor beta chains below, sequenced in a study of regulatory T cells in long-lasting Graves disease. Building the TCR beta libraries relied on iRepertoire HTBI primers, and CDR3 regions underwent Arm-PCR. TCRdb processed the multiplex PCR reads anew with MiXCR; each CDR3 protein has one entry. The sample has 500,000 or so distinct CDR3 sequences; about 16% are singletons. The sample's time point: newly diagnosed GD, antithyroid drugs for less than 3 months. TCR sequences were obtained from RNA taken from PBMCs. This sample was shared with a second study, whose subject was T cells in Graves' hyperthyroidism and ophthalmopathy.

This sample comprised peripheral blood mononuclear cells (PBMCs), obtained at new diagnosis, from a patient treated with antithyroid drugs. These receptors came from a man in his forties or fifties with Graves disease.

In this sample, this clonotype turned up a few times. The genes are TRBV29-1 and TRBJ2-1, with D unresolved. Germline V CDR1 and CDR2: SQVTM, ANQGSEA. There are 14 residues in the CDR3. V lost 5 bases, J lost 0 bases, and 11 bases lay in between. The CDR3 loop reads CSVSQLHSYNEQFF. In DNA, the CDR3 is TGCAGCGTTTCCCAACTCCACTCCTACAATGAGCAGTTCTTC.

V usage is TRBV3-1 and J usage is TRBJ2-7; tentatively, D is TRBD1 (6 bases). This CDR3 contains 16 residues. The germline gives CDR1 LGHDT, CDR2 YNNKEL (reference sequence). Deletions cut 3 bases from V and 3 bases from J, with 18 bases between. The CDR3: CASSHDSVGANYEQYF. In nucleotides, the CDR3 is TGTGCCAGCAGCCATGATTCGGTGGGGGCGAACTACGAGCAGTACTTC.

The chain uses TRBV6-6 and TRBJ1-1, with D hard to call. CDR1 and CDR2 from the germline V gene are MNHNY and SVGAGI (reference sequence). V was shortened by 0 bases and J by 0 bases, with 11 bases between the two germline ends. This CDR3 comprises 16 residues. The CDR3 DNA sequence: TGTGCCAGCAGTTACTCGTCAATCTTGGTGAACACTGAAGCTTTCTTT. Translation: CASSYSSILVNTEAFF.

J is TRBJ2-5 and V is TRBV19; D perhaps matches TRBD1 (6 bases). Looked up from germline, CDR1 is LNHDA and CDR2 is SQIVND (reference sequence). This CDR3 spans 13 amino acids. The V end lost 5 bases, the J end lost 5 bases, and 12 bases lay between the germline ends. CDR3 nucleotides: TGTGCCAGTAGTTTCACAGGGATGGAGACCCAGTACTTC. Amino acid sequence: CASSFTGMETQYF.

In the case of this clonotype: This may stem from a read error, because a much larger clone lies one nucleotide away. This chain's CDR3 is CASSSPGQGAHEQYF. The CDR3 DNA follows: TGTGCCAGCAGTTCGCCGGGACAGGGGGCTCATGAGCAGTACTTC. The J gene is TRBJ2-7, the V gene TRBV28, with TRBD1 matching over 12 bases. V was clipped by 4 bases and J by 7 bases; unmatched bases: 8. The length of the CDR3 is 15 residues. Germline V gene data show CDR1 as MDHEN and CDR2 as SYDVKM.

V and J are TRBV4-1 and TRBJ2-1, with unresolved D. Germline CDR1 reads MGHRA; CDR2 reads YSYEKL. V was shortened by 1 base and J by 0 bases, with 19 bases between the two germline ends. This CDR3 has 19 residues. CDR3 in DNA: TGCGCCAGCAGCCAAGCACACACTCCACTACTAAGCTCCTACAATGAGCAGTTCTTC. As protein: CASSQAHTPLLSSYNEQFF.

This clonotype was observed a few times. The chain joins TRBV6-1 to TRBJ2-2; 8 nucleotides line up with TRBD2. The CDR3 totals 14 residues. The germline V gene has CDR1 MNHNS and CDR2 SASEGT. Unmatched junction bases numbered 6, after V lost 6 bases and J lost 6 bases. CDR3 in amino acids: CASSRLASAGELFF. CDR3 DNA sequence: TGTGCCAGCAGCAGACTAGCGTCGGCCGGGGAGCTGTTTTTT.

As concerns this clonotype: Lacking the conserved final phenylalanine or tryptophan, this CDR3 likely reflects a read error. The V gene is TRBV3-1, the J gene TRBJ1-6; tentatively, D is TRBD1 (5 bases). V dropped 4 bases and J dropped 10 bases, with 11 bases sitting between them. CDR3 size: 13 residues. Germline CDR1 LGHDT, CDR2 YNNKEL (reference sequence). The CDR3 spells CASSRNRHSPLHL. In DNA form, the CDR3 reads TGTGCCAGCAGCCGCAACAGGCACTCACCCCTCCACCTT.

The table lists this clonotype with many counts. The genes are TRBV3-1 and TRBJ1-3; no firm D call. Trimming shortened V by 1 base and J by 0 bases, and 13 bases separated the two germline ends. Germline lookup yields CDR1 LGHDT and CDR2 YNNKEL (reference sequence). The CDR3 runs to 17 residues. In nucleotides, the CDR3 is TGTGCCAGCAGCCAAGGCTTAGGAGTGGTCTCTGGAAACACCATATATTTT. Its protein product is CASSQGLGVVSGNTIYF. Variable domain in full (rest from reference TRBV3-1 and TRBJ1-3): DTAVSQTPKYLVTQMGNDKSIKCEQNLGHDTMYWYKQDSKKFLKIMFSYNNKELIINETVPNRFSPKSPDKAHLNLHINSLELGDSAVYFCASSQGLGVVSGNTIYFGEGSWLTVV.

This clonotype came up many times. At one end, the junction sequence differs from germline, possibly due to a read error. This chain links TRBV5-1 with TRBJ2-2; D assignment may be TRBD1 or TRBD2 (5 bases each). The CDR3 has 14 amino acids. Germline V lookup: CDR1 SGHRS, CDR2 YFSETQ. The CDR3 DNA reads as TGTGCCAGCAGCTGGGGACGGAACACCGGGGAGCTGTTTTTT. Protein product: CASSWGRNTGELFF.

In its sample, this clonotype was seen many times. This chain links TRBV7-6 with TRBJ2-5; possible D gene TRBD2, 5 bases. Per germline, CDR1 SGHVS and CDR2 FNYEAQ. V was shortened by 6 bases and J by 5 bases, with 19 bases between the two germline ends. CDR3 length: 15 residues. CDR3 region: CASSHLLGLRETQYF. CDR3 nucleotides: TGTGCCAGCAGTCATTTACTAGGGCTAAGGGAGACCCAGTACTTC.

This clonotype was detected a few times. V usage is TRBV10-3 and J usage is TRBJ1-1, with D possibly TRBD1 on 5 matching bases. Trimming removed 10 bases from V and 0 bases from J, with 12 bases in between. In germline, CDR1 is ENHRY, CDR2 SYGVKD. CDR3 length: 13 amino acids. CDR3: CASLDMVNTEAFF. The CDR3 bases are TGTGCCAGCCTGGACATGGTGAACACTGAAGCTTTCTTT.

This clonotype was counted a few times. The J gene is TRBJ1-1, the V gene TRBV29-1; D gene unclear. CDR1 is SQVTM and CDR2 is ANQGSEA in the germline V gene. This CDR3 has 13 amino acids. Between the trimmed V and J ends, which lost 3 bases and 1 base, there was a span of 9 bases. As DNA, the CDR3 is TGCAGCGTTGAGAGTACGCCGAACACTGAAGCTTTCTTT. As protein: CSVESTPNTEAFF.

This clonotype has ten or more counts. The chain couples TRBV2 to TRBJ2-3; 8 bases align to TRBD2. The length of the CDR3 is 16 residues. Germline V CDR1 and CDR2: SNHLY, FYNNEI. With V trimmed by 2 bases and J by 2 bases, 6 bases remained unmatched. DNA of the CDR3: TGTGCCAGCAGTGAATCTGCGGGAGGCCCCACAGATACGCAGTATTTT. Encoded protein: CASSESAGGPTDTQYF.

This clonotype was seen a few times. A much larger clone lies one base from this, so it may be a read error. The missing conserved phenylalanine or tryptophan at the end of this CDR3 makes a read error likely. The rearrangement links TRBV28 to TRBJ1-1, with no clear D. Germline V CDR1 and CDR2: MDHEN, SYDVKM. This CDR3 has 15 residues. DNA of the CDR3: TGCGCCAGCAGTTTAATACAGTCCTTGAACACTGAAGCTTTCTCT. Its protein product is CASSLIQSLNTEAFS.

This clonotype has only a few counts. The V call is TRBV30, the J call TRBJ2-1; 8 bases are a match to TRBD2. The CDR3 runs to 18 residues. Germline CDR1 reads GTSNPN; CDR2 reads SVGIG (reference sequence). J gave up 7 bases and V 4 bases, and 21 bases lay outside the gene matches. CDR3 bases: TGTGCCTGGACCGCGGGGGGCGGGAAGGTTAGGGGAATGAATGAGCAGTTCTTC. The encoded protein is CAWTAGGGKVRGMNEQFF.

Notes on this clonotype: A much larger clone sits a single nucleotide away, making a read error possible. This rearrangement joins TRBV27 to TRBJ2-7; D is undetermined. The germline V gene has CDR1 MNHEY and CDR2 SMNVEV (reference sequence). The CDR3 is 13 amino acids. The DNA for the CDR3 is TGTGCCAACAGTTTGCCGGGTGCCTACGAGCAGTACTTC. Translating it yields CANSLPGAYEQYF.

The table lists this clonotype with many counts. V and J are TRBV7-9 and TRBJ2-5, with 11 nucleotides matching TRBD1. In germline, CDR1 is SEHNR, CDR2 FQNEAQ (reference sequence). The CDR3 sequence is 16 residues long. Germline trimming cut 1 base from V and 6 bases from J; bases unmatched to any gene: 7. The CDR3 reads CASSLGDRGYLKTQYF. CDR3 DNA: TGTGCCAGCAGCTTAGGGGACAGGGGGTATTTGAAGACCCAGTACTTC.

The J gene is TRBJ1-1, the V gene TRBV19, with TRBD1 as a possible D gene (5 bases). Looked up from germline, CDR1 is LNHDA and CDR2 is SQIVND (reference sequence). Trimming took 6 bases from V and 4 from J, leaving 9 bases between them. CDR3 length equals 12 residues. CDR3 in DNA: TGTGCCAGTAGCCATCAGGGCACTGAAGCTTTCTTT. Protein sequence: CASSHQGTEAFF. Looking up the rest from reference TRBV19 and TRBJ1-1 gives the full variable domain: DGGITQSPKYLFRKEGQNVTLSCEQNLNHDAMYWYRQDPGQGLRLIYYSQIVNDFQKGDIAEGYSVSREKKESFPLTVTSAQKNPTAFYLCASSHQGTEAFFGQGTRLTVV.

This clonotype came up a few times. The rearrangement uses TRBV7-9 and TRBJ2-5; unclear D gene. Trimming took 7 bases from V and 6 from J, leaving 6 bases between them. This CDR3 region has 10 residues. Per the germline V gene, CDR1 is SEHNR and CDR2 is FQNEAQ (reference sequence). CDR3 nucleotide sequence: TGTGCCAGCACCCCACAGACCCAGTACTTC. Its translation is CASTPQTQYF.

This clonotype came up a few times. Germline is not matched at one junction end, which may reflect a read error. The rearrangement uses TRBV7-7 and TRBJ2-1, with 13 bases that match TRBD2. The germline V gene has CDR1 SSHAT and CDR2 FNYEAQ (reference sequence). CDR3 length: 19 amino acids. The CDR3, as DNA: TGTGCTAGCAGCTTAAATCCCCCAACTAGCGGGAGGGCCGTCTATGAGCAGTTCTTC. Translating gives CASSLNPPTSGRAVYEQFF.